These T cell receptor beta chains were read from a single sample in a study of shared clonotypes between healthy human individuals. Sequencing was performed with immunoSEQ multiplex PCR; in TCRdb, only in-frame clones are kept and a portion is missing. The table records 1.6 million or so clones, roughly 97% of them present only once. Sequences were obtained from naive CD4+ T cells sorted from blood. The receptors come from a man younger than 45 in good health. CDR3s include the opening cysteine and the closing phenylalanine or tryptophan. The D gene is left open where the match is weak. Part of the rows lack a size; the others show once, few, many or a class for expanded clones.

v_gene	d_gene	j_gene	abundance	CDR3nt	CDR3aa
TRBV19	TRBD1	TRBJ1-1	.	TGTGCCAGTAGTCAAAGACAGGGGTTCCGGGCTTTCTTT	CASSQRQGFRAFF
TRBV19	.	TRBJ2-7	.	TGTGCCAGTAGTATAGGGAGGAGCTCCTACGAGCAGTACTTC	CASSIGRSSYEQYF
TRBV18	.	TRBJ2-7	.	TGTGCCAGCTCACCACGCAGGGGAAGGGACTACGAGCAGTACTTC	CASSPRRGRDYEQYF
TRBV29-1	TRBD2	TRBJ2-3	.	TGCAGCGTTGAAATCCTAGCGGGAGGGCCGGATACGCAGTATTTT	CSVEILAGGPDTQYF
TRBV5-4	.	TRBJ2-1	.	TGTGCCAGCAGCTTGGGGGGACCCGGTGAGCAGTTCTTC	CASSLGGPGEQFF
TRBV18	TRBD2	TRBJ2-1	.	TGTGCCAGCTCACCACTCCCCGGGACTAGCCGACCCTCGGAGCAGTTCTTC	CASSPLPGTSRPSEQFF
TRBV28	.	TRBJ2-2	.	TGTGCCAGCAGTTTTTGGGGGGAGGTAGGGCCCGGGGAGCTGTTTTTT	CASSFWGEVGPGELFF
TRBV6-1	TRBD2	TRBJ2-7	.	TGTGCCAGCATAGCGGGGACTCGTAGGGAGCAGTACTTC	CASIAGTRREQYF
TRBV7-9	.	TRBJ1-1	.	TGTGCCAGCAGCGCGGGACTCACTGAAGCTTTCTTT	CASSAGLTEAFF
TRBV4-2	TRBD2	TRBJ2-5	.	TGTGCCAGCAGCCAAGATACTAGCGGGACCGAGTACCAAGAGACCCAGTACTTC	CASSQDTSGTEYQETQYF
TRBV2	.	TRBJ1-6	.	TGTGCCAGCAGAAAGGACAGTTCTAATTCACCCCTCCACTTT	CASRKDSSNSPLHF
TRBV5-1	TRBD1	TRBJ2-6	.	TGCGCCAGCAGCTCCCCGACAGGGATTGGGGCCAACGTCCTGACTTTC	CASSSPTGIGANVLTF
TRBV4-3	TRBD1	TRBJ1-2	.	TGCGCCAGCAGCCAGGAAGCCAGGGGGGGCTATGGCTACACCTTC	CASSQEARGGYGYTF
TRBV28	.	TRBJ1-2	once	TGTGCCAGCCGCACCGGGACGGAGAACTATGGCTACACCTTC	CASRTGTENYGYTF
TRBV19	.	TRBJ2-4	.	TGTGCCAGTACTTCCCGGGCTCAGATAGCCAAAAACATTCAGTACTTC	CASTSRAQIAKNIQYF
TRBV2	.	TRBJ1-2	.	TGTGCCAGCAGTGTACGACAGGTTAACTATGGCTACACCTTC	CASSVRQVNYGYTF
TRBV28	TRBD2	TRBJ2-7	.	TGTGCCAGCAGATCCCCGGGGCGGGAGCTGTTC	CASRSPGRELF
TRBV7-9	.	TRBJ1-1	.	TGTGCCAGCAGCTTAAGTGGGCCGGCGGACACTGAAGCTTTCTTT	CASSLSGPADTEAFF
TRBV27	TRBD2	TRBJ2-3	.	TGTGCCAGCAGTTTATGGACTAGCGGGAGGTTTTTTACGCAGTATTTT	CASSLWTSGRFFTQYF
TRBV28	TRBD2	TRBJ2-3	.	TGTGCCATCCGGGGGGCTAGCGGGAGTCCCGCTGATACGCAGTATTTT	CAIRGASGSPADTQYF
TRBV19	.	TRBJ2-7	.	TGTGCCAGTAGTACGGGCCTGGGGACCGAGCAGTACTTC	CASSTGLGTEQYF
TRBV5-4	.	TRBJ1-2	.	TGTGCCAGCAGCTCGCCGGGCCCTAACTATGGCTACACCTTC	CASSSPGPNYGYTF
TRBV15	.	TRBJ2-7	.	TGTGCCACCAGCAGAGGGGGTAGCAGATCGTCCTACGAGCAGTACTTC	CATSRGGSRSSYEQYF
TRBV10-2	TRBD2	TRBJ2-1	.	TGCGCCAGCAGGGGTCCCGGGACTAGCGGGAGGGCCCTTTACAATGAGCAGTTCTTC	CASRGPGTSGRALYNEQFF
TRBV18	.	TRBJ1-1	once	TGTGCCAGCTCACAAGACAGGTCAGGCACTGAAGCTTTCTTT	CASSQDRSGTEAFF
TRBV28	.	TRBJ1-3	.	TGTGCCAGCATCGGGGGTGGAAACACCATATATTTT	CASIGGGNTIYF
TRBV5-1	TRBD2	TRBJ2-1	.	TGCGCCAGCAGCCGGACTAGCGGGAGGGCCTGGTACAATGAGCAGTTCTTC	CASSRTSGRAWYNEQFF
TRBV5-4	TRBD2	TRBJ2-7	.	TGTGCCAGCAGCTTGGCCGGAGCGGGAAACTACGAGCAGTACTTC	CASSLAGAGNYEQYF
TRBV5-6	TRBD1	TRBJ2-3	.	TGTGCCAGCAGCTCATACAGGGGGCGAGCACAAGATACGCAGTATTTT	CASSSYRGRAQDTQYF
TRBV5-6	.	TRBJ1-3	.	TGTGCCAGCAGCTTGGCCAACAGGATTGGAAACACCATATATTTT	CASSLANRIGNTIYF
TRBV4-1	TRBD2	TRBJ2-3	.	TGCGCCAGCAGCCAAGATATCCGGACTAGCGGGCGAACAGATACGCAGTATTTT	CASSQDIRTSGRTDTQYF
TRBV7-2	.	TRBJ1-4	once	TGTGCCAGCAGCTTTACTGGGCTAAATGAAAAACTGTTTTTT	CASSFTGLNEKLFF
TRBV5-6	.	TRBJ1-1	.	TGTGCCAGCAGCTTGGCCAGGGGACTCCAGTACACTGAAGCTTTCTTT	CASSLARGLQYTEAFF
TRBV4-1	.	TRBJ1-2	.	TGCGCCAGCAGCCTCTTCGGTGCGGAGCGTGGCTACACCTTC	CASSLFGAERGYTF
TRBV10-1	.	TRBJ2-2	.	TGCGCCAGCAGTGAGTTCCAGGGTTCCGGGGAGCTGTTTTTT	CASSEFQGSGELFF
TRBV2	.	TRBJ2-1	.	TGTGCCAGCAGTGAAGCGATGATCTCCTACAATGAGCAGTTCTTC	CASSEAMISYNEQFF
TRBV6-1	TRBD2	TRBJ2-4	.	TGTGCCAGCACGGGGACTAGCGGGACAAACATTCAGTACTTC	CASTGTSGTNIQYF
TRBV6-6	TRBD2	TRBJ2-7	.	TGTGCCAGCAATCTACTAGCGGGAGGGCCTTACGAGCAGTACTTC	CASNLLAGGPYEQYF
TRBV7-8	.	TRBJ1-2	.	TGTGCCAGCACCTCCTACCTTGATATTGGCTACACCTTC	CASTSYLDIGYTF
TRBV9	.	TRBJ2-1	.	TGTGCCAGCAGCGCCCCCCCCGGACAGAAAAGGAGCTCCTACAATGAGCAGTTCTTC	CASSAPPGQKRSSYNEQFF
TRBV15	TRBD2	TRBJ2-2	.	TGTGCCACCAGCAGAGTACTAGCGGGAGCGGGGGGTAACACCGGGGAGCTGTTTTTT	CATSRVLAGAGGNTGELFF
TRBV6-6	.	TRBJ2-2	.	TGTGCCAGCAGTTACTCGAGTGGAGAGGGGGAGCTGTTTTTT	CASSYSSGEGELFF
TRBV5-4	.	TRBJ2-7	.	TGTGCCAGCAGCCCCAGGGGCTACGAGCAGTACTTC	CASSPRGYEQYF
TRBV2	.	TRBJ2-5	.	TGTGCCAGCGTTAATCAGGGGTTTCCTACAGAGCAGTACTTC	CASVNQGFPTEQYF
TRBV10-1	.	TRBJ2-3	.	TGCGCCAGCAACGGACAGCACACAGATACGCAGTATTTT	CASNGQHTDTQYF
TRBV29-1	.	TRBJ1-3	.	TGCAGCGTTGTAGGGACTCACTCTGGAAACACCATATATTTT	CSVVGTHSGNTIYF
TRBV6-1	TRBD2	TRBJ2-1	.	TGTGTCAGCAGTGAAGGACTAGCGGGAGATCATGAGCAGTTCTTC	CVSSEGLAGDHEQFF
TRBV7-2	.	TRBJ2-5	few	TGTGCCAGCAGCTTAGTGGAAGAGACCCAGTACTTC	CASSLVEETQYF
TRBV7-7	TRBD1	TRBJ2-1	.	TGTGCCAGCAGCTTATGGGACAGGGCCAATGAGCAGTTCTTC	CASSLWDRANEQFF
TRBV7-7	TRBD2	TRBJ2-7	once	TGTGCTAGCAGCTTAGACGCGGGAGGAACCTACGAGCAGTACTTC	CASSLDAGGTYEQYF
TRBV10-3	.	TRBJ1-1	.	TGTGCCATCAGTGAGTCGAGGTGGAACACTGAAGCTTTCTTT	CAISESRWNTEAFF
TRBV6-5	.	TRBJ2-5	.	TGTGCCAGCAGCCACAGGGCTGAGACCCAGTACTTC	CASSHRAETQYF
TRBV28	TRBD1	TRBJ2-7	once	TGTGCCAGCAGCCCTGGACAGGTTACCTACGAGCAGTACTTC	CASSPGQVTYEQYF
TRBV5-1	.	TRBJ2-7	.	TGCGCCAGCAGCTTGATTCTATCGAACGAGCAGTACTTC	CASSLILSNEQYF
TRBV7-2	TRBD1	TRBJ2-1	.	TGTGCCAGCAGCTTCGACAGGGCCCTCAATGAGCAGTTCTTC	CASSFDRALNEQFF
TRBV5-1	.	TRBJ1-1	.	TGCGCCAGCAGCTTGGACGGAGTGAACACTGAAGCTTTCTTT	CASSLDGVNTEAFF
TRBV2	.	TRBJ1-1	.	TGTGCCAGCAGGGACGACAGTAACACTGAAGCTTTCTTT	CASRDDSNTEAFF
TRBV5-5	TRBD1	TRBJ2-5	.	TGTGCCAGCAGCGCGGGACAGGGGAGTCGAGAGACCCAGTACTTC	CASSAGQGSRETQYF